The 20 T cell receptor beta chains in this list originate from one sample, sequenced in a study of human T cells and chemical hapten exposure. Time point: patch test 3, about 24 weeks after DPC sensitization. Treatment here: therapeutic diphenylcyclopropenone sensitization with weekly scalp DPC. MiXCR, applied by TCRdb to the RACE reads, yields one record per CDR3 protein. The table records more than 150,000 distinct CDR3 sequences, about 22% of them present only once. The sequences come from whole blood, collected in connection with sensitization to the hapten diphenylcyclopropenone (DPC). These receptors originate from a woman aged 35 to 49 with alopecia areata. Some clones in this sample may be carry-over from other donors' samples.

The gene calls are TRBV12-3 or TRBV12-4 and TRBJ2-1; D gene ambiguous. The V and J ends lost 7 bases and 8 bases respectively, with 9 bases between them. This CDR3 contains 11 residues. Written as DNA, the CDR3 is TGTGCCAGCATGAAAATCCATGAGCAGTTCTTC. It yields the protein CASMKIHEQFF.

V gene TRBV7-9 combines with J gene TRBJ1-3; D gene unclear. CDR1 SEHNR and CDR2 FQNEAQ come from the germline V gene (reference sequence). With 5 bases removed from V and 1 base from J, the gap between germline ends came to 9 bases. This CDR3 has 14 amino acids. CDR3 sequence reads: CASSLRRSGNTIYF. In nucleotides, the CDR3 is TGTGCCAGCAGCCTACGGAGATCTGGAAACACCATATATTTT.

The rearrangement links TRBV6-2 or TRBV6-3 to TRBJ2-1; possible D gene TRBD1, 5 bases. V was clipped by 5 bases and J by 4 bases, with 15 bases between them. The CDR3 is made up of 15 amino acids. Germline loops: CDR1 MNHEY, CDR2 SVGEGT. CDR3 protein: CASSITGWGYNEQFF. The CDR3 nucleotides read TGTGCCAGCAGTATAACAGGTTGGGGTTACAATGAGCAGTTCTTC.

The V call is TRBV6-6, the J call TRBJ1-4, with 9 bases fitting TRBD1. Germline values: CDR1 MNHNY, CDR2 SVGAGI (reference sequence). The CDR3 is made up of 16 amino acids. The V segment lost 5 bases and the J segment 8 bases; nucleotides outside the gene matches: 12. The CDR3 DNA is TGTGCCAGCAGTCTACGACAGGGGGTCGGGGGAGAAAAACTGTTTTTT. It translates to CASSLRQGVGGEKLFF.

This clonotype was seen more than once but under ten times. V usage is TRBV6-2 or TRBV6-3 and J usage is TRBJ2-3; TRBD1 aligns across 7 bases. V gave up 7 bases and J gave up 4 bases; unmatched junction bases: 5. Germline V lookup: CDR1 MNHEY, CDR2 SVGEGT. CDR3 length: 13 residues. CDR3 DNA sequence: TGTGCCAGCACCTCAACAGGGGCAGATACGCAGTATTTT. It yields the protein CASTSTGADTQYF.

This rearrangement joins TRBV7-7 to TRBJ1-3, with D maybe TRBD1 (5 bases). This CDR3 comprises 13 residues. Germline CDR1 is SSHAT and CDR2 is FNYEAQ (reference sequence). The DNA for the CDR3 is TGTGCTAGCTCGAGGGACCCTGGAAACACCATATATTTT. Residues: CASSRDPGNTIYF.

CDR3 loop: CASRRTSNTGELFF. The CDR3 region has the DNA TGTGCCAGCAGACGGACCTCGAACACCGGGGAGCTGTTTTTT. The chain employs TRBV6-2 or TRBV6-3 and TRBJ2-2; D is uncertain. Germline V gives CDR1 MNHEY, CDR2 SVGEGT. Trimming stripped 6 bases from V and 0 bases from J, with 8 bases between. There are 14 residues in the CDR3.

The chain uses TRBV5-8 and TRBJ2-5; D may match TRBD1 or TRBD2 (6 bases each). This CDR3 comprises 14 residues. Between the trimmed V and J ends, which lost 0 bases and 4 bases, there was a span of 10 bases. Germline V gene sequence: CDR1 SGHTS, CDR2 YDEGEE. CDR3 in amino acids: CASSLEGGAETQYF. CDR3 bases: TGTGCCAGCAGCTTGGAGGGGGGCGCAGAGACCCAGTACTTC.

This clonotype was seen only a few times. V usage is TRBV28 and J usage is TRBJ2-1, with D unresolved. Germline values: CDR1 MDHEN, CDR2 SYDVKM. This CDR3 is 14 amino acids long. V shed 3 bases and J shed 2 bases, with 8 bases lying between them. The CDR3 coding sequence is TGTGCCAGCAGTTTTTTCGGCGCCTACAATGAGCAGTTCTTC. It is translated as CASSFFGAYNEQFF.

This clonotype appeared a few times. This chain links TRBV4-2 with TRBJ2-2; D is possibly TRBD1 (6 bases). Trimming stripped 5 bases from V and 7 bases from J, with 8 bases between. There are 12 residues in the CDR3. Germline-derived CDR1 and CDR2 are LGHNA and YNFKEQ. CDR3 DNA sequence: TGTGCCAGCAGCTTAGGGGGCGGGGAGCTGTTTTTT. Translation: CASSLGGGELFF.

This clonotype was picked up many times. CDR3: CSARFANTEAFF. CDR3 DNA sequence: TGCAGTGCTAGATTTGCGAACACTGAAGCTTTCTTT. The chain joins TRBV20-1 to TRBJ1-1; unclear D gene. This CDR3 is 12 amino acids long. Germline lookup yields CDR1 DFQATT and CDR2 SNEGSKA (reference sequence). Trimming removed 2 bases from V and 1 base from J, with 5 bases in between.

This clonotype was found a few times. This chain uses TRBV10-3 with TRBJ2-5; 9 positions match TRBD1. This CDR3 contains 14 residues. Losses at the gene ends were 10 bases for V and 4 bases for J; bases not matched to a gene: 10. CDR1 and CDR2 from the germline V gene are ENHRY and SYGVKD. The CDR3 region is CASAGQGRGETQYF. CDR3 coding DNA: TGTGCCAGCGCGGGACAGGGAAGAGGAGAGACCCAGTACTTC.

This chain connects TRBV7-2 to TRBJ2-3; no reliable D call. Germline assignment: CDR1 SGHTA and CDR2 FQGNSA. The V end lost 5 bases, the J end lost 6 bases, and 9 bases lay between the germline ends. The CDR3 runs to 12 residues. The CDR3 loop is CASSRNQDTQYF. The CDR3 DNA reads as TGTGCCAGCAGCCGTAACCAGGATACGCAGTATTTT.

This clonotype was seen more than once but under ten times. V gene TRBV28 combines with J gene TRBJ2-7; no firm D call. Germline CDR1 reads MDHEN; CDR2 reads SYDVKM. CDR3 length: 14 residues. V dropped 10 bases and J dropped 0 bases, with 16 bases sitting between them. The CDR3 is CATQESRSSYEQYF. The CDR3 nucleotides read TGTGCCACCCAAGAGAGCCGGAGCTCCTACGAGCAGTACTTC.

The J gene is TRBJ1-6, the V gene TRBV20-1; 7 bases match TRBD1. The CDR3 is made up of 16 amino acids. Germline assignment: CDR1 DFQATT and CDR2 SNEGSKA (reference sequence). V lost 5 bases, J lost 4 bases, and 11 bases stayed unmatched. The CDR3 region has the DNA TGCAGTGCTTACCCGCCGAACAGGGGTTATAATTCACCCCTCCACTTT. Amino acid sequence: CSAYPPNRGYNSPLHF.

The chain couples TRBV7-2 to TRBJ2-1; TRBD2 matches 7 bases. Germline V gene sequence: CDR1 SGHTA, CDR2 FQGNSA. Trimming took 5 bases from V and 10 from J; bases not matched to a gene: 8. The CDR3 runs 13 residues. The CDR3 loop is CASSGASGSEQFF. CDR3 DNA sequence: TGTGCCAGCAGCGGGGCTAGCGGTAGCGAGCAGTTCTTC.

This clonotype was picked up many times. V usage is TRBV11-2 and J usage is TRBJ2-1, with D hard to call. CDR1 and CDR2 (germline): SGHAT, FQNNGV. Trimming shortened V by 2 bases and J by 7 bases, and 9 bases separated the two germline ends. The CDR3 is 13 amino acids. CDR3 region: CASSLMVRNEQFF. The CDR3 DNA sequence: TGTGCCAGCAGCTTAATGGTGAGGAATGAGCAGTTCTTC.

The sample holds a few counts of this clonotype. J is TRBJ2-1 and V is TRBV10-3; 11 bases map to TRBD2. There are 15 residues in the CDR3. Germline CDR1 and CDR2: ENHRY and SYGVKD. The J segment lost 6 bases and the V segment lost 2 bases, leaving 3 bases of the junction unmatched. CDR3 loop: CAISETSGRGNEQFF. DNA for the CDR3: TGTGCCATCAGTGAGACTAGCGGGAGAGGCAATGAGCAGTTCTTC.

Only a few counts were recorded for this clonotype. The chain is built from TRBV29-1 and TRBJ2-5; 9 bases are a match to TRBD1. Germline CDR1 and CDR2: SQVTM and ANQGSEA. This CDR3 has 14 residues. With V trimmed by 5 bases and J by 1 base, 5 bases remained unmatched. The CDR3 loop is CSVLPTGGQETQYF. In DNA, the CDR3 is TGCAGCGTTTTGCCGACAGGGGGCCAAGAGACCCAGTACTTC.

The chain employs TRBV4-2 and TRBJ2-5, with 9 nucleotides matching TRBD2. The CDR3 contains 14 residues. V gave up 3 bases and J gave up 4 bases; unmatched junction bases: 3. Germline V lookup: CDR1 LGHNA, CDR2 YNFKEQ. CDR3 nucleotides: TGTGCCAGCAGCCATCTGACTAGCGGAGAGACCCAGTACTTC. It translates to CASSHLTSGETQYF.